This TCR beta chain comes out of a study of blood T cell repertoires in COVID-19. Study information: Specimens from acute and convalescent COVID-19 originated in the United States, Italy and Spain.

The V gene lost 2 bases and the J gene lost 1 base, with 12 bases spanning the gap. Germline V gives CDR1 SGHRS, CDR2 YFSETQ. There are 15 residues in the CDR3. TCRdb's copy holds only in-frame clones and misses some; the assay was immunoSEQ multiplex PCR. The sample has over 350,000 clones, more than 75% seen once; the top ten hold 0.95% to 1%. In assigning cohorts, the study relied on participant-reported clinical history. This TCR was sampled from a woman aged 25-40 years with acute COVID-19. The material sequenced was PBMCs or T cells enriched from blood (not recorded which). This chain uses TRBV5-1 with TRBJ1-2, with a possible D match to TRBD1 (5 bases). CDR3 sequence (DNA): TGCGCCAGCAGCTTAGGGATGGGGGGTAACTATGGCTACACCTTC. Its translation is CASSLGMGGNYGYTF.